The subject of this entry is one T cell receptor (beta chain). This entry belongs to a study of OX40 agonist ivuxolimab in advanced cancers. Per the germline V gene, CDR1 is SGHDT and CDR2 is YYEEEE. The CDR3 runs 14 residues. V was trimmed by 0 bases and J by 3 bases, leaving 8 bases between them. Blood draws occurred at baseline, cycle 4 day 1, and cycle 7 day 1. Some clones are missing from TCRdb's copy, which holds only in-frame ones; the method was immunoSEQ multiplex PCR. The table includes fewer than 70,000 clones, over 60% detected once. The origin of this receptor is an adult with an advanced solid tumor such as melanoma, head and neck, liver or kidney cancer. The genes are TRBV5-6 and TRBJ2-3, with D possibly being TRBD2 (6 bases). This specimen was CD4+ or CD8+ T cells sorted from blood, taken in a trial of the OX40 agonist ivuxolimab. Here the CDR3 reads CASSLGRGTDTQYF. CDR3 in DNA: TGTGCCAGCAGCTTGGGGCGGGGTACAGATACGCAGTATTTT. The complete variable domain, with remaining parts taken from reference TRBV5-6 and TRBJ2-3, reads DAGVTQSPTHLIKTRGQQVTLRCSPKSGHDTVSWYQQALGQGPQFIFQYYEEEERQRGNFPDRFSGHQFPNYSSELNVNALLLGDSALYLCASSLGRGTDTQYFGPGTRLTVL.